This TCR beta chain derives from a study of T cells after posttransplantation cyclophosphamide. Points from the study as a whole: Donor-recipient repertoire similarity was low at 1-2 months, rising over year one. Skin or GI-infiltrating T cells shared few TRB sequences with blood.

Repertoires were generated with immunoSEQ multiplex PCR, while TCRdb's copy carries only in-frame clones and drops some. Altogether tens of thousands of clones were found in the sample, and no singletons occur. Per germline, CDR1 LGHNA and CDR2 YNFKEQ. The length of the CDR3 is 16 residues. V shed 0 bases and J 8 bases; nucleotides not matched to a gene: 10. Worth noting for this clone: Its antigen remains unknown.

Peripheral blood was collected from the related graft donor on the marrow donation day. The receptor comes from a man aged 35 to 55 in good health, CMV-negative, and a related stem cell transplant donor. This chain connects TRBV4-2 to TRBJ2-1, with 7 bases matching TRBD2. Sequenced material: PBMCs. CDR3 protein: CASSQESDGGRDEQFF. The CDR3, as DNA: TGTGCCAGCAGCCAAGAATCCGACGGGGGGAGGGATGAGCAGTTCTTC.